The clone carrying this T cell receptor beta chain was seen more than once but under ten times. The sample is drawn from a study of blood T cells in healthy people across ages. A second about 7 to 11 cycle PCR used barcoded and J-beta primers. TCRdb itself ran the 5' RACE reads through MiXCR, one entry per CDR3 protein. The repertoire holds about 720,000 distinct CDR3 sequences, with about 24% as singletons. A minimum of 6 million PBMCs was isolated per sample. This CDR3 is built from 16 residues. V was cut by 4 bases and J by 1 base, with 15 bases left in between. From germline, CDR1 is SGHRS and CDR2 YFSETQ.

The origin of this receptor is a man between 65 and 80 years old in good health. This rearrangement joins TRBV5-1 to TRBJ2-4, with D perhaps matching TRBD1 (8 bases). The sequenced sample was blood. In DNA, the CDR3 is TGCGCCAGCAGCCCAGACAGGGGAGGGGCCAAAAACATTCAGTACTTC. Encoded protein: CASSPDRGGAKNIQYF.